The 17 T cell receptor beta chains presented below share a single source sample, sequenced in a study of esophageal squamous cell carcinoma under preoperative chemotherapy. Time point here: after preoperative PTX-NDP chemotherapy. TCRdb processed the PCR reads anew with MiXCR; each CDR3 protein has one entry. This sample has some 18,000 distinct CDR3 sequences, with around 42% found just once. The sample was taken from a patient given preoperative chemotherapy. The receptors here all came from a human donor with esophageal squamous cell carcinoma. The donor label of this sample is uncertain.

Note on this clonotype: Here the CDR3 omits its conserved ending phenylalanine or tryptophan, so a read error is the likely source. No DNA is shown, since the ends of the CDR3 on it are uncertain; the CDR3 is the one TCRdb lists. The chain joins TRBV7-9 to TRBJ2-5; the table's D call, TRBD1, was not checked against the DNA. In germline, CDR1 is SEHNR, CDR2 FQNEAQ (reference sequence). Counting both end residues, the CDR3 totals 16 amino acids. CDR3 sequence reads: CASSPTRDREKETRYS.

This clonotype was seen many times. The V call is TRBV6-5, the J call TRBJ1-2; D is ambiguous. The CDR3 has 17 residues. Germline V CDR1 and CDR2: MNHEY, SVGAGI. Trimming pared 3 bases from V and 0 bases from J, leaving 17 bases between. The CDR3 DNA follows: TGTGCCAGCAGTTATTTGGCAGGCCGACCTACTAACTATGGCTACACCTTC. This encodes CASSYLAGRPTNYGYTF.

Comments on this clonotype: Germline and junction disagree at one end, which may indicate a read error. The chain combines TRBV7-9 with TRBJ2-4; the D gene is possibly TRBD2 (6 bases). Germline V gene data show CDR1 as SEHNR and CDR2 as FQNEAQ (reference sequence). The CDR3 contains 16 residues. The CDR3 loop is CASSPAGLGAKNTQYF. CDR3 bases: TGTGCGAGCAGCCCCGCGGGGCTGGGAGCCAAAAACACTCAGTATTTC.

This clonotype was detected a few times. This chain connects TRBV7-2 to TRBJ2-5, with a tentative D call TRBD2 (7 bases). TRBJ2-7 matches the DNA end more closely, so the J call is doubtful. This CDR3 is built from 14 residues. The germline V gene has CDR1 SGHTA and CDR2 FQGNSA. The CDR3 nucleotides read TGTGCCAGCAGCTTCGGGGGGACAACCTACGAGCAGTACTTC. This gives the protein CASSFGGTTYEQYF.

In its sample, this clonotype is large. The chain is built from TRBV12-3 or TRBV12-4 and TRBJ2-7; TRBD2 might be the D (5 bases). CDR3 length: 16 amino acids. Trimming pared 5 bases from V and 0 bases from J, leaving 17 bases between. The DNA for the CDR3 is TGTGCCAGCAGTGGGAGAGACGGGGTCCTCTCCTACGAGCAGTACTTC. This gives the protein CASSGRDGVLSYEQYF.

On this clonotype: Given a much more abundant clone one base away, this may be a read error. The V call is TRBV7-6, the J call TRBJ2-1, with 9 bases lining up with TRBD2. This CDR3 region has 15 residues. Germline V gives CDR1 SGHVS, CDR2 FNYEAQ. The V and J ends lost 7 bases and 4 bases, in that order; junction bases with no gene match: 8. This chain's CDR3 is CASNSSGGSYNEQFF. CDR3 coding DNA: TGTGCCAGCAACTCGAGCGGGGGGAGTTACAATGAGCAGTTCTTC. Looking up the rest from reference TRBV7-6 and TRBJ2-1 gives the full variable domain: GAGVSQSPRYKVTKRGQDVALRCDPISGHVSLYWYRQALGQGPEFLTYFNYEAQQDKSGLPNDRFSAERPEGSISTLTIQRTEQRDSAMYRCASNSSGGSYNEQFFGPGTRLTVL.

This clonotype was recorded a few times. The chain joins TRBV7-2 to TRBJ2-3, with a weak D call TRBD2 (5 bases). The CDR3 runs to 13 residues. The ends were cut back, 7 bases at V and 14 bases at J, with 22 bases in the middle. CDR1 SGHTA and CDR2 FQGNSA come from the germline V gene. The CDR3 loop is CASTLDYEGALYF. The CDR3 bases are TGTGCCAGCACCTTGGATTATGAGGGAGCGTTGTATTTT.

This clonotype appeared many times. The V call is TRBV5-6, the J call TRBJ2-1; maybe TRBD2 (6 bases). Trimming shortened V by 7 bases and J by 3 bases, and 14 bases separated the two germline ends. CDR3 length: 14 residues. Germline CDR1 SGHDT, CDR2 YYEEEE. CDR3 residues: CASELGGIYNEQFF. The CDR3 DNA is TGTGCCAGCGAGTTAGGCGGGATCTACAATGAGCAGTTCTTC.

Within the sample, this clonotype is medium-sized. The chain employs TRBV11-3 and TRBJ2-4; TRBD1 matches at 12 bases. Germline CDR1 is SGHNT and CDR2 is YENEEA. V shed 1 base, J shed 0 bases, and the junction held 10 bases outside the gene matches. This CDR3 is built from 20 residues. The CDR3 DNA is TGTGCCAGCAGCTTAGGATCCGGGACAGGGGGCATTCTAGCCAAAAACATTCAGTACTTC. Translated, it gives CASSLGSGTGGILAKNIQYF.

This clonotype was detected ten times or more. The chain carries TRBV10-1 and TRBJ2-3; D is unresolved. The CDR3 sequence is 13 residues long. V lost 6 bases and J 2 bases, leaving 9 bases between the germline ends. The germline CDR1 and CDR2 sequences are WNHNN and SYGVQD (reference sequence). In DNA, the CDR3 is TGCGCCAGCAGAGAGACTCACACAGATACGCAGTATTTT. Its protein product is CASRETHTDTQYF.

The V call is TRBV19, the J call TRBJ2-1; weak D call: TRBD1 (5 bases). CDR3 length: 15 residues. Germline V gene sequence: CDR1 LNHDA, CDR2 SQIVND (reference sequence). V was shortened by 6 bases and J by 3 bases, with 15 bases between the two germline ends. Here the CDR3 reads CASRSQLGDYNEQFF. As DNA, the CDR3 is TGTGCCAGTAGATCCCAGTTAGGGGACTACAATGAGCAGTTCTTC.

This clonotype was counted at least ten times. This chain uses TRBV7-9 with TRBJ2-7; 7 nucleotides match TRBD2. V shed 1 base and J 4 bases; nucleotides not matched to a gene: 4. The germline V gene encodes CDR1 SEHNR and CDR2 FQNEAQ (reference sequence). The CDR3 length is 14 residues. CDR3 coding DNA: TGTGCCAGCAGCTTAGTGGGAGGGCATTACGAGCAGTACTTC. Protein sequence: CASSLVGGHYEQYF.

The rearrangement joins TRBV7-9 to TRBJ2-7; a possible D gene is TRBD1 (5 bases). The better agreement between TRBJ2-1 and the DNA end casts doubt on the J call. Germline-derived CDR1 and CDR2 are SEHNR and FQNEAQ (reference sequence). The CDR3 contains 13 residues. CDR3 nucleotide sequence: TGTGCCAGCAGCTTAGCGACAGCTACTGAGCAGTTCTTC. Protein product: CASSLATATEQFF.

Regarding this clonotype: A read error may produce the germline difference seen at one junction end. The chain combines TRBV7-3 with TRBJ2-3; D is ambiguous. Germline V gene lookup returns CDR1 SGHTA and CDR2 FQGTGA. The CDR3 runs 15 residues. CDR3 region: CASSLWARSTETQYF. The CDR3 bases are TGTGCCAGCAGCTTATGGGCAAGAAGTACAGAGACCCAGTATTTC.

Note on this clonotype: Mismatch with germline at one junction end may stem from a read error. V and J are TRBV7-8 and TRBJ2-4; no clear D gene. The V gene's germline CDR1 is SGHVS and CDR2 FQNEAQ. This CDR3 is built from 15 residues. CDR3 region: CASSSARRTKNTQYF. The CDR3 DNA is TGTGCCAGCAGCTCGGCGCGGCGAACAAAAAACACTCAGTACTTC.

A note on this clonotype: The CDR3 does not end in the conserved phenylalanine or tryptophan, so this is likely a read error. No DNA is shown, since the ends of the CDR3 on it are uncertain; the CDR3 is the one TCRdb lists. This sequence joins TRBV7-2 and TRBJ2-5; TRBD1 was called by the table and not checked on the DNA. Germline assignment: CDR1 SGHTA and CDR2 FQGNSA. Ends included, the CDR3 has 14 residues. The chain's CDR3 is CASSPAGDTETQFS.

With regard to this clonotype: The CDR3 carries no conserved terminal phenylalanine or tryptophan, so it likely arises from a read error. The DNA is omitted, as the CDR3 cannot be located on it reliably, and the CDR3 follows TCRdb's listing. This chain uses TRBV7-8 with TRBJ2-5; the D call TRBD2 from the table was never checked on the DNA. Germline CDR1 is SGHVS and CDR2 is FQNEAQ. The CDR3 numbers 14 amino acids, ends counted. The CDR3 is CASSSTTTKATQLS.